The clone carrying this T cell receptor beta chain was seen just once. The CDR3 is made up of 15 amino acids. Trimming cost V 3 bases and J 5 bases; bases outside gene matches: 9. From germline, CDR1 is KGHSH and CDR2 LQKENI. The sample is drawn from a study of T cell changes during pregnancy in multiple sclerosis. TCRdb keeps only in-frame clones here, not all; method: immunoSEQ multiplex PCR. The sample comprises some 37,000 clones, around 89% of which are singletons, and roughly 0.6% rests with the top ten. The rearrangement links TRBV18 to TRBJ1-2; the match to TRBD1 covers 7 bases. This clonotype originated in a female donor with multiple sclerosis, enrolled in a pregnancy study. Source: CD4+ T cells from peripheral blood mononuclear cells, taken in the first trimester of pregnancy. The CDR3 is CASSPSTGTDYGYTF. CDR3 nucleotides: TGTGCCAGCTCACCCTCGACAGGGACCGATTATGGCTACACCTTC.